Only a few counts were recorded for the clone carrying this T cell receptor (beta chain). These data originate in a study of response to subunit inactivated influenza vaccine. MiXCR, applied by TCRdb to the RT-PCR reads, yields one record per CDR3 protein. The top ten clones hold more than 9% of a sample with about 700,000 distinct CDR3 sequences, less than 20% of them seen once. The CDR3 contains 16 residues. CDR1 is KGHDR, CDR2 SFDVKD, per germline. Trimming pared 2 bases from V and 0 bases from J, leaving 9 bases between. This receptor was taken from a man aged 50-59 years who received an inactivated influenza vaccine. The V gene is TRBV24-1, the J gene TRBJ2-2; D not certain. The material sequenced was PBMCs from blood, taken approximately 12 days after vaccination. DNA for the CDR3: TGTGCCACCAGTGATTCGGCAAGAGCGAACACCGGGGAGCTGTTTTTT. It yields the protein CATSDSARANTGELFF.